The rows below give T cell receptor beta chains drawn from one sample of a study of shared clonotypes between healthy human individuals. The data were produced by immunoSEQ multiplex PCR, yet TCRdb's version contains in-frame clones alone and is incomplete. The sample has about 2.1 million clones, 85% to 95% seen once. Input material: naive CD8+ T cells from PBMCs. The receptors stem from a young man in good health. Some clones in this sample may be carry-over from other donors' samples. CDR3s leave out the opening cysteine and the closing phenylalanine or tryptophan.

V	J	CDR3
TRBV10-3	TRBJ2-7	AISALNSIRTGVYEQY
TRBV27	TRBJ2-5	ASSLLAGETQY
TRBV7-6	TRBJ2-1	ASSLRWGKHDSSYNEQF
TRBV13	TRBJ2-5	ASSLAGGLKETQY
TRBV27	TRBJ2-7	ASRQVSRTYEQY
TRBV27	TRBJ1-1	ASRYRGPTEAF
TRBV7-9	TRBJ2-7	ASSAPGTGAYEQY
TRBV13	TRBJ2-7	ASSLGLRIPY
TRBV9	TRBJ2-7	ASSPQGFSYEQY
TRBV7-9	TRBJ1-1	ASSFPGFEDTEAF
TRBV19	TRBJ2-2	ALKTGSAGELF
TRBV9	TRBJ2-7	ASSAATGSEEQY
TRBV28	TRBJ1-3	ASTYQGNANTIY
TRBV27	TRBJ1-5	ASRDRGPNQPQH
TRBV11-2	TRBJ2-5	ASSHREAGGETQY
TRBV29-1	TRBJ2-7	SVVGLTYEQY
TRBV11-2	TRBJ2-7	ASSPTGRSYEQY
TRBV5-1	TRBJ1-5	ASSLGTGDQPQH
TRBV21-1	TRBJ1-1	ASSKERRPNTEAF
TRBV15	TRBJ2-1	ATSGGTSGNNEQF
TRBV7-9	TRBJ2-7	ASSLGRASEQY
TRBV7-9	TRBJ1-5	ASSLGEYQPQH
TRBV27	TRBJ2-7	ASSFPGMPPYEQY
TRBV4-3	TRBJ1-5	ASSQDTGQGGQPQH
TRBV29-1	TRBJ1-2	SDRQGASNYGYT
TRBV11-2	TRBJ2-7	ASSDAYEQY
TRBV5-6	TRBJ1-5	ASSLGVGQPQH
TRBV27	TRBJ2-7	ASSLSIGYEQY
TRBV27	TRBJ2-1	ASRLGLGGNEQF
TRBV9	TRBJ2-7	ASSGGSELGREQY
TRBV19	TRBJ2-5	ASSVREQETQY
TRBV27	TRBJ2-7	ASSPTGGPIFERY
TRBV6-1	TRBJ2-7	ASMDSRVNYEQY
TRBV12-2	TRBJ2-5	ASRSPRGGVCETQY
TRBV29-1	TRBJ1-1	SGGTGTEAF
TRBV19	TRBJ2-5	ASSGRDRVPQETQY
TRBV5-4	TRBJ2-7	ASSLDGGYEQY
TRBV7-9	TRBJ2-7	ASSSPTQRSSKQY
TRBV29-1	TRBJ1-2	SASPGFGYGYT
TRBV5-1	TRBJ2-1	ASSLEPGGPNNEQF
TRBV6-1	TRBJ1-5	ASSELTGNQPQH
TRBV7-9	TRBJ2-2	ASSPIRGGELF
TRBV4-3	TRBJ1-1	ASSQDGAPTEAF
TRBV27	TRBJ2-7	ASSFTGSVYEQY
TRBV11-2	TRBJ2-1	ASCCSGTHNEQF
TRBV4-1	TRBJ1-1	ASSRGTGDTEAF
TRBV7-2	TRBJ1-1	ASSRRTSVVEAF
TRBV28	TRBJ2-1	ASSSTGGSYNEQF
TRBV28	TRBJ1-2	ASSLLQGAYGYT
TRBV6-6	TRBJ2-7	ASGDGTYEQY
TRBV9	TRBJ2-3	ASSGQGSFSTDTQY
TRBV4-3	TRBJ2-5	ASSETPREVETQY
TRBV7-9	TRBJ1-5	ASSLAGQPGQPQH
TRBV27	TRBJ2-1	ASTIWGGPGNEQF
TRBV5-1	TRBJ2-1	ASSRRDYYNEQF
TRBV7-9	TRBJ2-7	ASSDRLAGFHEQY
TRBV30	TRBJ1-2	AWSVGAGDGYT